Listed below are T cell receptor beta chains from one sample, sequenced in a study of tumor-infiltrating lymphocytes in localized non-small cell lung cancer. Using immunoSEQ multiplex PCR, the repertoire was profiled, and TCRdb retains in-frame clones only, with some absent. The sample consists of over 7,500 clones, roughly four fifths of them appearing once. The specimen was uninvolved lung tissue not adjacent to the tumor. The receptor source for this set is a human donor with non-small cell lung cancer. Each CDR3 is given with its conserved first and last residue. A D gene is named only where the DNA matches it firmly. The listing skips clone size in some rows; elsewhere it reads once, few, many or a size class.

V	D	J	size	DNA	CDR3
TRBV5-1	-	TRBJ2-3	-	TGCGCCAGCAGCCGTCGAACAGATACGCAGTATTTT	CASSRRTDTQYF
TRBV5-1	-	TRBJ2-3	-	TGCGCCAGCTCGTTGGGGGCAGATACGCAGTATTTT	CASSLGADTQYF
TRBV5-6	-	TRBJ2-7	-	TGTGCCAGCAGCTCGCGAACCTACGAGCAGTACTTC	CASSSRTYEQYF
TRBV6-5	-	TRBJ2-7	-	TGTGCCAGCAGTACGACAGTATCCTACGAGCAGTACTTC	CASSTTVSYEQYF
TRBV19	TRBD1	TRBJ2-7	few	TGTGCCAGTAGCGCCCGGGCAGGGGGCTCTCACGAGCAGTACTTC	CASSARAGGSHEQYF
TRBV25-1	TRBD1	TRBJ2-7	-	TGTGCCAGCAGTGAGGGACAGGGGGGTACCTACGAGCAGTACTTC	CASSEGQGGTYEQYF
TRBV4-1	-	TRBJ2-1	few	TGCGCCAGCAGCCAACGAGCGGACTCGGCCTCCTACAATGAGCAGTTCTTC	CASSQRADSASYNEQFF
TRBV29-1	-	TRBJ2-7	-	TGCAGCGTTGAAGAAAAAGCCGACGAGCAGTACTTC	CSVEEKADEQYF
TRBV5-4	TRBD1	TRBJ1-2	once	TGTGCCAGCAGCACTGGACAGGCCAAGGATGGCTATGGCTACACCTTC	CASSTGQAKDGYGYTF
TRBV19	TRBD2	TRBJ2-2	-	TGTGCCAGTAGTGCTACGGGGGGATGGACCGGGGAGCTGTTTTTT	CASSATGGWTGELFF
TRBV25-1	-	TRBJ1-1	-	TGTGCCAGCAGTCCGGGCATGAACACTGAAGCTTTCTTT	CASSPGMNTEAFF
TRBV27	-	TRBJ1-5	-	TGTGCCAGCAGTTTATCGGGGAACAATCAGCCCCAGCATTTT	CASSLSGNNQPQHF
TRBV9	TRBD2	TRBJ2-3	-	TGTGCCAGCAGCGCCCTGACTAGCGGAAGGACAGATACGCAGTATTTT	CASSALTSGRTDTQYF
TRBV4-2	-	TRBJ2-3	-	TGTGCCAGCAGCCAAGAGGGCAGGGAAACAGATACGCAGTATTTT	CASSQEGRETDTQYF
TRBV20-1	-	TRBJ2-7	-	TGCAGTGCTTTTGACAGCTACGAGCAGTACTTC	CSAFDSYEQYF
TRBV10-3	-	TRBJ1-2	-	TGTGCCATCAGTGAGGCCGGGACACAAGATGGCTACACCTTC	CAISEAGTQDGYTF
TRBV5-6	TRBD2	TRBJ2-7	-	TGTGCCAGCAGCTCAAAGACTAGCGGGGAATACGAGCAGTACTTC	CASSSKTSGEYEQYF
TRBV28	TRBD2	TRBJ2-1	few	TGTGCCAGCACCGACAGCGGGAGATCCCCCTTCTTC	CASTDSGRSPFF
TRBV6-6	-	TRBJ1-2	once	TGTGCCAGCAGTTACTCGGGTGGAAGGGGAGCTGGCTACACCTTC	CASSYSGGRGAGYTF
TRBV7-8	-	TRBJ1-2	-	TGTGCCAGCAGCCCTCAGGGGATTCGGGCGTACGGCTACACCTTC	CASSPQGIRAYGYTF
TRBV5-1	-	TRBJ2-4	-	TGCGCCAGCAGCTTGGCAGGGCCGGACATTCAGTACTTC	CASSLAGPDIQYF
TRBV10-1	TRBD2	TRBJ2-5	-	TGCGCCAGCAGTGAGGGACTAGGAGAGACCCAGTACTTC	CASSEGLGETQYF
TRBV4-1	-	TRBJ1-2	-	TGCGCCAGCAGCCCCTGGACAGCCCTCGTCAACTATGGCTACACCTTC	CASSPWTALVNYGYTF
TRBV7-9	-	TRBJ1-1	-	TGTGCCAGCAGCTTAGCGGTAGCTGGGGAAGCTTTCTTT	CASSLAVAGEAFF
TRBV19	-	TRBJ1-2	-	TGTGCCAGTAGCATGGAATATACGGCGAGGGGCTACACCTTC	CASSMEYTARGYTF
TRBV6-1	TRBD1	TRBJ1-2	-	TGTGCCAGCAACAGGGGGTTGAACTATGGCTACACCTTC	CASNRGLNYGYTF
TRBV6-5	-	TRBJ2-3	-	TGTGCCAGCAGTTACTCATTCGGGCCGCAGTATTTT	CASSYSFGPQYF
TRBV27	-	TRBJ1-5	few	TGTGCCAGCAGTACCTACAGGGACCAGCCCCAGCATTTT	CASSTYRDQPQHF
TRBV9	TRBD2	TRBJ2-1	-	TGTGCCAGCAGCGCCCCGACTAGCGGGTCCTACAATGAGCAGTTCTTC	CASSAPTSGSYNEQFF
TRBV19	TRBD1	TRBJ1-3	-	TGTGCCAGTAGACCAATTCGTGGACAGGGGAAAGGAAACACCATATATTTT	CASRPIRGQGKGNTIYF
TRBV13	TRBD2	TRBJ2-5	-	TGTGCCAGCAGCCCGAGTTTAAGGGGGACTAGCGGGAGTGCACCCCAACCAGAGACCCAGTACTTC	CASSPSLRGTSGSAPQPETQYF
TRBV5-6	-	TRBJ1-4	-	TGTGCCAGCAGCTTGGGGGCAACTAATGAAAAACTGTTTTTT	CASSLGATNEKLFF
TRBV28	TRBD1	TRBJ2-2	-	TGTGCCAGCAGCCCTGGGACAGGGCCCTGGGACGGGGAGCTGTTTTTT	CASSPGTGPWDGELFF
TRBV29-1	TRBD1	TRBJ2-7	-	TGCAGCGTTGAATTGGGACAGGGATCTTTGGAGCAGTACTTC	CSVELGQGSLEQYF
TRBV5-1	TRBD1	TRBJ1-6	-	TGCGCCAGCAGCCTCTTCTTATCAGGGGGCGAATCACCCCTCCACTTT	CASSLFLSGGESPLHF
TRBV19	-	TRBJ1-3	-	TGTGCCAGTAGCTCCCGACAGGGAAACACCATATATTTT	CASSSRQGNTIYF